The rows below give T cell receptor beta chains drawn from one sample of a study of T-cell memory formation after mild COVID-19. A single record per CDR3 protein comes from TCRdb applying MiXCR to the 5' RACE reads. Seen here are 430,000 or so distinct CDR3 sequences, around 25% observed once, and the top ten hold around 12%. Input material: PBMCs or a T cell subset sorted from them (not recorded which). These receptors all come from an adult woman who had mild COVID-19 (a few samples of this study predate the infection). Cell type and time point are not known. Each CDR3 is given with its conserved first and last residue. D genes are given only for firm matches. Rows give clone size only sometimes, using once, few, many, or a class for an expanded clone.

DNA	CDR3	V	J	D	size
TGTGCCAGCAGCGCTCGACCCACCGGGGAGCTGTTTTTT	CASSARPTGELFF	TRBV7-2	TRBJ2-2	NA	once
TGTGCCAGCAGTTTTAACATCGGCTGGGACAATGAGCAGTTCTTC	CASSFNIGWDNEQFF	TRBV12-3/TRBV12-4	TRBJ2-1	NA	few
TGTGCCAGCAGACCCACCGGTTACACTGAAGCTTTCTTT	CASRPTGYTEAFF	TRBV11-2	TRBJ1-1	NA	few
TGCAGTGCTGAGTCGGTCAGCGCCAATTTAGCCAAAAACATTCAGTACTTC	CSAESVSANLAKNIQYF	TRBV20-1	TRBJ2-4	NA	NA
TGTGCCAGCAGCTTGGGACAGTTCTCTGGAAACACCATATATTTT	CASSLGQFSGNTIYF	TRBV11-3	TRBJ1-3	TRBD1	NA
TGCAGTGCTAGGTACGGCCGGAAGGAAAAAGATACGCAGTATTTT	CSARYGRKEKDTQYF	TRBV20-1	TRBJ2-3	NA	few
TGTGCCAGCAGCTTATCGGCCGGGACAGGGGACTACGAGCAGTACTTC	CASSLSAGTGDYEQYF	TRBV7-6	TRBJ2-7	TRBD1	few
TGCGCCAGCAGACCCGAACTAGCGGGGAGCACAGATACGCAGTATTTT	CASRPELAGSTDTQYF	TRBV5-1	TRBJ2-3	TRBD2	NA
TGCAGCGTTGAAGGGGACCGGGTAGCGGGGAACTACAATGAGCAGTTCTTC	CSVEGDRVAGNYNEQFF	TRBV29-1	TRBJ2-1	TRBD2	few
TGTGCCAGCAGTGTAGGAGCGGGGGGGCGCACCGGGGAGCTGTTTTTT	CASSVGAGGRTGELFF	TRBV2	TRBJ2-2	TRBD2	NA
TGCAGCGTTGAAAGCGGGGGCCTACTAGCGGGGTACTACGAGCAGTACTTC	CSVESGGLLAGYYEQYF	TRBV29-1	TRBJ2-7	TRBD2	NA
TGCGCCAGCAGCCCCAGGGCGGGGGGCTCCTACAATGAGCAGTTCTTC	CASSPRAGGSYNEQFF	TRBV4-1	TRBJ2-1	TRBD2	few
TGTGCCAGTAGTTGTGGAGGAAGGAACACTGAAGCTTTCTTT	CASSCGGRNTEAFF	TRBV19	TRBJ1-1	NA	NA
TGCAGCGTTGAAGCCCCGACTAGCGGGAGTTTAGCGTCCGGGGAGCTGTTTTTT	CSVEAPTSGSLASGELFF	TRBV29-1	TRBJ2-2	TRBD2	NA
TGTGCCAGTCATGGTGGGGATCCGGAAGCTTTCTTT	CASHGGDPEAFF	TRBV19	TRBJ1-1	NA	NA
TGTGCCAGCAGGACCAGACAGGCGGTGCGGACTGAAGCTTTCTTT	CASRTRQAVRTEAFF	TRBV6-1	TRBJ1-1	NA	NA
TGCAGCAGCACCGGACAGAACACCGGGGAGCTGTTTTTT	CSSTGQNTGELFF	TRBV29-1	TRBJ2-2	NA	NA
TGTGCCAGCAGTGAAGTAGGTAGCGGAGCCGGCGAGCAGTACTTC	CASSEVGSGAGEQYF	TRBV6-1	TRBJ2-7	NA	NA
TGTGCCAGCAGTACGGGGTCGTGGGACACGCAGTATTTT	CASSTGSWDTQYF	TRBV6-5	TRBJ2-3	NA	NA
TGCAGTGCTAGTAGGGGACAGGGGATAGGCGAGCAGTACTTC	CSASRGQGIGEQYF	TRBV20-1	TRBJ2-7	TRBD1	NA
TGCAGTGCTAGAGATCTCGACGGTGGCTACACCTTC	CSARDLDGGYTF	TRBV20-1	TRBJ1-2	NA	NA
TGTGCCAGCACCCCCACTAGCGGGAGTTACAATGAGCAGTTCTTC	CASTPTSGSYNEQFF	TRBV12-3/TRBV12-4	TRBJ2-1	TRBD2	NA
TGTGCCAGCAGCGTAGGGCCGTGGGGACGCGATGGCTACACCTTC	CASSVGPWGRDGYTF	TRBV9	TRBJ1-2	NA	once
TGTGCCAGCAGCAGACAGGGGAACGAGCAGTACTTC	CASSRQGNEQYF	TRBV12-3/TRBV12-4	TRBJ2-7	TRBD1	NA